This T cell receptor beta chain was sequenced during a study of blood T cell repertoires in COVID-19. Per the authors' pipeline: Estimated nucleated cell counts came from reference gene primer amplification. Sequencing used immunoSEQ multiplex PCR; TCRdb keeps in-frame clones, though not all of them. The V and J calls and clone size were taken over from that table, and D and trimming were inferred from the DNA. The sample consists of a few hundred thousand clones, 90% of them appearing once. The sample holds one count of this clone. The germline V gene has CDR1 LNHNV and CDR2 YYDKDF (reference sequence). The trim removed 7 bases at V and 2 bases at J, leaving 17 bases unmatched. This CDR3 comprises 18 residues. While infection was still active, Seattle patients were enrolled and then followed longitudinally.

This chain uses TRBV15 with TRBJ1-1; TRBD1 aligns across 9 bases. Material: peripheral blood. This TCR was sampled from a young woman with COVID-19, enrolled during active disease. In nucleotides, the CDR3 is TGTGCCACCAAAGGGACAGGGATTTTCCATTCCAATAACACTGAAGCTTTCTTT. Protein sequence: CATKGTGIFHSNNTEAFF.